This T cell receptor beta chain was sequenced for a study of blood T cells in healthy people across ages. The germline CDR1 and CDR2 sequences are DFQATT and SNEGSKA (reference sequence). The length of the CDR3 is 14 residues. Trimming pared 6 bases from V and 5 bases from J, leaving 16 bases between. Sample donors were healthy Caucasian individuals that came from Russia, aged roughly 6 to 100. Staff drew around 10 milliliters of peripheral blood from each donor. A few counts support this clonotype. Primed by a sample-barcoded 5' primer and a J-beta primer mix, a second PCR proceeded for about 6 to 12 cycles. A template-switch adaptor with 12 random nucleotides tagged each cDNA molecule. Via MiXCR, TCRdb re-called the 5' RACE reads, giving one row per CDR3 protein. Seen here are under 2 million distinct CDR3 sequences, about 35% observed once, and the top ten hold approximately 10%.

The receptor comes from a woman aged 25 to 39 in good health. Sequenced: blood. This chain connects TRBV20-1 to TRBJ1-4; a possible D gene is TRBD1 (5 bases). DNA of the CDR3: TGCAGTGCGGGGACCAGGGTGATCAATGAAAAACTGTTTTTT. It specifies CSAGTRVINEKLFF.